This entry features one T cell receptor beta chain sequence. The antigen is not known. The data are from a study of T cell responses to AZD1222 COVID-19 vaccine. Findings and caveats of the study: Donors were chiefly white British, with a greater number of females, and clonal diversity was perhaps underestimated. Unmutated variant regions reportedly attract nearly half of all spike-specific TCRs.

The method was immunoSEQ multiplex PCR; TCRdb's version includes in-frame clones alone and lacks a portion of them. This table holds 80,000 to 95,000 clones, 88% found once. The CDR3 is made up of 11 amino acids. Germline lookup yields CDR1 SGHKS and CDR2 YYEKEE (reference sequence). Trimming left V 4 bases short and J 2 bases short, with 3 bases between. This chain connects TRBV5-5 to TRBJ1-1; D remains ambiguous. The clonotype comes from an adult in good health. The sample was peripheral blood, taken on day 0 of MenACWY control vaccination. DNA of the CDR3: TGTGCCAGCAGCCACAACACTGAAGCTTTCTTT. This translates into CASSHNTEAFF.